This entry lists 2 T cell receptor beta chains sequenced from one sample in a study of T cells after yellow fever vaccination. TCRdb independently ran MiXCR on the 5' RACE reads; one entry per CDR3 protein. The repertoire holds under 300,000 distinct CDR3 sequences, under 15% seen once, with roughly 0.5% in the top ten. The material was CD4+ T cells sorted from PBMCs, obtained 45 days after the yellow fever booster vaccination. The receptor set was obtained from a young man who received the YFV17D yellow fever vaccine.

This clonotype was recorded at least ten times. CDR3 DNA: TGTGCCAGCACTCCTACTTCCGGGACAGGGCACAATGAGCAGTTCTTC. Its translation is CASTPTSGTGHNEQFF. The rearrangement links TRBV7-2 to TRBJ2-1, with 9 bases that match TRBD1. The germline CDR1 and CDR2 sequences are SGHTA and FQGNSA. The V and J ends lost 7 bases and 5 bases, in that order; junction bases with no gene match: 12. The CDR3 covers 16 residues.

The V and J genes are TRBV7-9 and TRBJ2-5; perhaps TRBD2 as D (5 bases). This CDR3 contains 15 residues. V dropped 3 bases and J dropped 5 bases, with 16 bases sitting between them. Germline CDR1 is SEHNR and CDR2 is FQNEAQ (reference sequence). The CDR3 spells CASSFGISSKETQYF. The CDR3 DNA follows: TGTGCCAGCAGCTTCGGGATTTCCTCGAAGGAGACCCAGTACTTC. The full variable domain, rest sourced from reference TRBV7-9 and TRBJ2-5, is DTGVSQNPRHKITKRGQNVTFRCDPISEHNRLYWYRQTLGQGPEFLTYFQNEAQLEKSRLLSDRFSAERPKGSFSTLEIQRTEQGDSAMYLCASSFGISSKETQYFGPGTRLLVL.